This T cell receptor beta chain was obtained from a study of technical replicates of blood from a few donors. Looked up from germline, CDR1 is MNHNY and CDR2 is SVGAGI (reference sequence). Trimming cost V 5 bases and J 0 bases; bases outside gene matches: 6. This CDR3 spans 16 amino acids. The protocol was immunoSEQ multiplex PCR, while the TCRdb copy is restricted to in-frame clones and leaves out a portion. Among around 57,000 clones, more than 95% were seen once, and the ten largest hold just under 0.2%. The sequencing input was T cells isolated from PBMCs. V is TRBV6-6 and J is TRBJ2-2, with 7 bases aligning to TRBD1. The sequence came from a human donor in good health. CDR3 region: CASSLRGYPNTGELFF. DNA for the CDR3: TGTGCCAGCAGTCTCAGGGGGTACCCGAACACCGGGGAGCTGTTTTTT.